The clone carrying this TCR beta chain was counted a few times. This sample is drawn from a study of beta chain features in type 1 diabetes. The CDR3 spans 13 residues. The germline gives CDR1 SGHTA, CDR2 FQGTGA. The germline V and J ends were trimmed by 2 bases and 5 bases, with 9 bases remaining between them. The entirety of the isolated RNA underwent reverse transcription, so expressed TCRB transcripts were sequenced. Only in-frame clones appear in the TCRdb table, and some are missing; sequencing was by immunoSEQ multiplex PCR. The data show 30,000 to 45,000 clones, roughly two thirds seen once. Sequenced sample: Tregs from blood. The sequence was obtained from a woman aged 25 to 45 in good health. The chain employs TRBV7-3 and TRBJ2-5; D ambiguous. The CDR3 DNA is TGTGCCAGCAGCTTATCTAGTGGGGAGACCCAGTACTTC. Protein product: CASSLSSGETQYF.